This passage covers 26 T cell receptor beta chains from one sample sequenced in a study of T cell responses to AZD1222 COVID-19 vaccine. Sequenced by immunoSEQ multiplex PCR; TCRdb stores in-frame clones only, minus some. This sample has over 100,000 clones, with around nine tenths found just once. The sample in question was peripheral blood, obtained on day 0 of AZD1222 vaccination. The receptors were sampled from an adult in good health.

The chain uses TRBV28 and TRBJ1-4, with unresolved D. The CDR3 totals 13 residues. The V end was cut by 6 bases, the J end by 8 bases, with 13 bases between. Germline values: CDR1 MDHEN, CDR2 SYDVKM. In nucleotides, the CDR3 is TGTGCCAGCAGGCCGTCAGGATGGGAAAAACTGTTTTTT. It codes for CASRPSGWEKLFF.

The chain recombines TRBV30 with TRBJ1-1; D remains unclear. V gave up 0 bases and J gave up 0 bases, with 8 bases separating them. Germline-derived CDR1 and CDR2 are GTSNPN and SVGIG (reference sequence). CDR3 size: 14 residues. CDR3 bases: TGTGCCTGGAGTGTAAAAGGGATGAACACTGAAGCTTTCTTT. Residues: CAWSVKGMNTEAFF.

A single count supports this clone. The chain has TRBV30 and TRBJ2-1, with 12 bases matching TRBD2. The CDR3 contains 15 residues. The germline CDR1 and CDR2 sequences are GTSNPN and SVGIG (reference sequence). Losses at the gene ends were 2 bases for V and 8 bases for J; bases not matched to a gene: 7. The CDR3 region is CAWSPLAGGPDEQFF. The CDR3 nucleotides read TGTGCCTGGAGTCCCCTAGCGGGAGGGCCCGATGAGCAGTTCTTC.

V is TRBV12-3 or TRBV12-4 and J is TRBJ2-2; D uncertain. This CDR3 has 12 residues. Trimming removed 6 bases at V and 7 bases at J, with 9 bases between. Here the CDR3 reads CASSTYGGELFF. CDR3 sequence (DNA): TGTGCCAGCAGCACGTATGGCGGGGAGCTGTTTTTT.

A note on this clone: One junction end disagrees with the germline gene, perhaps due to a read error. The rearrangement links TRBV7-2 to TRBJ2-7; 10 bases are shared with TRBD2. There are 15 residues in the CDR3. The germline CDR1 and CDR2 sequences are SGHTA and FQGNSA. Here the CDR3 reads CASSLAGGSSYEQYF. CDR3 in DNA: TGTGCCAGCAGTTTAGCGGGGGGAAGCTCCTACGAGCAGTACTTC.

This clone was picked up a small number of times. The rearrangement links TRBV27 to TRBJ1-1; 12 bases map to TRBD1. The germline CDR1 and CDR2 sequences are MNHEY and SMNVEV (reference sequence). V dropped 3 bases and J dropped 4; count of bases not matched to a gene: 12. The CDR3 is 18 amino acids. This CDR3 reads CASSFQPRDRGLGTEAFF. CDR3 bases: TGTGCCAGCAGTTTCCAACCACGGGACAGGGGGCTTGGCACTGAAGCTTTCTTT.

This CDR3 reads CASSPLSTSGTTEQYF. Written as DNA, the CDR3 is TGCGCCAGCAGCCCCCTCTCGACTAGCGGGACCACCGAGCAGTACTTC. The chain employs TRBV5-1 and TRBJ2-7, with 11 bases identical to TRBD2. The CDR3 sequence is 16 residues long. Germline lookup yields CDR1 SGHRS and CDR2 YFSETQ. With V trimmed by 4 bases and J by 6 bases, 12 bases remained unmatched.

J is TRBJ1-3 and V is TRBV10-3; no clear D. Germline values: CDR1 ENHRY, CDR2 SYGVKD. V shed 2 bases and J shed 2 bases, with 10 bases lying between them. The CDR3 spans 15 residues. The CDR3 bases are TGTGCCATCAGTGAGGGTAGAACAGCTGGAAACACCATATATTTT. Protein sequence: CAISEGRTAGNTIYF.

Worth noting for this clone: Mismatch with germline at one junction end may stem from a read error. V and J are TRBV7-7 and TRBJ2-1; D tentatively fits TRBD1 or TRBD2 (5 bases each). CDR1 is SSHAT and CDR2 is FNYEAQ in the germline V gene (reference sequence). This CDR3 has 13 residues. CDR3 amino acids: CASSLSGANEQFF. In DNA form, the CDR3 reads TGTGCTAGCAGCTTATCCGGGGCCAATGAGCAGTTCTTC.

The chain couples TRBV27 to TRBJ2-3; no definite D call. Germline CDR1 MNHEY, CDR2 SMNVEV (reference sequence). Trimming cost V 6 bases and J 1 base, with 17 bases left between them. The CDR3 spans 16 residues. CDR3 residues: CASRHPERGGTDTQYF. The CDR3 nucleotides read TGTGCCAGCAGGCATCCCGAGAGAGGCGGCACAGATACGCAGTATTTT.

CDR3 bases: TGTGCTAGTGGGAAAAGCGGGATGGGCACAGATACGCAGTATTTT. Residues: CASGKSGMGTDTQYF. V gene TRBV12-5 combines with J gene TRBJ2-3; TRBD2 aligns across 7 bases. CDR1 LGHNT and CDR2 FRNRAP come from the germline V gene. This CDR3 comprises 15 residues. The ends lost 6 bases at V and 1 base at J; junction bases unmatched: 7.

V usage is TRBV6-5 and J usage is TRBJ2-1; D may match TRBD1 or TRBD2 (5 bases each). Trimming cost V 4 bases and J 3 bases, with 13 bases left between them. The CDR3 runs 15 residues. Germline loops: CDR1 MNHEY, CDR2 SVGAGI. The CDR3 is CASSFGTHFYNEQFF. Written as DNA, the CDR3 is TGTGCCAGCAGTTTCGGGACCCATTTCTACAATGAGCAGTTCTTC.

This chain connects TRBV6-1 to TRBJ1-5; D uncertain. The CDR3 extends over 15 amino acids. From germline, CDR1 is MNHNS and CDR2 SASEGT. The ends were cut back, 3 bases at V and 0 bases at J, with 9 bases in the middle. The chain's CDR3 is CASSDRLDSNQPQHF. In nucleotides, the CDR3 is TGTGCCAGCAGTGACCGACTCGATAGCAATCAGCCCCAGCATTTT.

V and J are TRBV30 and TRBJ1-5, with TRBD1 matching 10 bases. CDR1 and CDR2 from the germline V gene are GTSNPN and SVGIG (reference sequence). Trimming removed 0 bases from V and 4 bases from J; junction bases left unmatched: 3. CDR3 length equals 15 residues. The CDR3 sequence is CAWSVWGQGNQPQHF. The CDR3 DNA reads as TGTGCCTGGAGTGTATGGGGACAGGGGAATCAGCCCCAGCATTTT. Using reference TRBV30 and TRBJ1-5 for the parts outside the CDR3, the full variable domain is SQTIHQWPATLVQPVGSPLSLECTVEGTSNPNLYWYRQAAGRGLQLLFYSVGIGQISSEVPQNLSASRPQDRQFILSSKKLLLSDSGFYLCAWSVWGQGNQPQHFGDGTRLSIL.

CDR3 nucleotide sequence: TGCGCCAGCAGCTCAAGCGGTGTAGCCGTAGGAGATACGCAGTATTTT. Translating it yields CASSSSGVAVGDTQYF. The chain recombines TRBV5-1 with TRBJ2-3; tentatively, D is TRBD2 (5 bases). Germline V gene data show CDR1 as SGHRS and CDR2 as YFSETQ. The length of the CDR3 is 16 residues. Trimming took off 3 bases at V and 5 bases at J, with 19 bases between the two ends.

The V gene is TRBV11-2, the J gene TRBJ2-1; the match to TRBD2 covers 7 bases. J gave up 9 bases and V 5 bases, and 16 bases lay outside the gene matches. CDR3 length: 16 residues. Germline V lookup: CDR1 SGHAT, CDR2 FQNNGV. The CDR3 DNA reads TGTGCCAGCAGCCCCAACTTGGGCGGGAGTGGTGGTGAGCAGTTCTTC. Amino acids: CASSPNLGGSGGEQFF.

The rearrangement uses TRBV7-8 and TRBJ1-4; 7 nucleotides align to TRBD1. The germline V gene encodes CDR1 SGHVS and CDR2 FQNEAQ. This CDR3 has 16 residues. V was clipped by 1 base and J by 8 bases; unmatched bases: 10. The CDR3, as DNA: TGTGCCAGCAGCTTAGGCGACAGGGTCCAAGGGGAAAAACTGTTTTTT. It yields the protein CASSLGDRVQGEKLFF.

The chain combines TRBV28 with TRBJ2-7, with TRBD2 identical over 12 bases. V was clipped by 6 bases and J by 3 bases; unmatched bases: 9. The CDR3 consists of 16 residues. Germline CDR1 MDHEN, CDR2 SYDVKM. CDR3 residues: CASSPASGGGLYEQYF. Here the CDR3 DNA reads TGTGCCAGCAGCCCGGCTAGCGGGGGGGGTCTCTACGAGCAGTACTTC.

The chain recombines TRBV30 with TRBJ2-1; TRBD2 agrees at 8 bases. The CDR3 is 15 amino acids. Germline CDR1 reads GTSNPN; CDR2 reads SVGIG (reference sequence). V lost 5 bases, J lost 4 bases, and 10 bases stayed unmatched. The CDR3 nucleotides are TGTGCCTGGGACGAGGGACTAGGGATTTACAATGAGCAGTTCTTC. Encoded protein: CAWDEGLGIYNEQFF.

The rearrangement joins TRBV24-1 to TRBJ2-2; TRBD1 might be the D (6 bases). The CDR3 loop spans 16 amino acids. Trimming stripped 3 bases from V and 6 bases from J, with 16 bases between. Looked up from germline, CDR1 is KGHDR and CDR2 is SFDVKD. The CDR3 sequence is CATSDPTTQGSGELFF. As DNA, the CDR3 is TGTGCCACCAGTGATCCCACTACCCAGGGGTCCGGGGAGCTGTTTTTT.

The V call is TRBV7-2, the J call TRBJ2-7; 13 positions agree with TRBD2. V dropped 1 base and J dropped 4; count of bases not matched to a gene: 4. The CDR3 consists of 16 residues. Germline V gene data show CDR1 as SGHTA and CDR2 as FQGNSA. The CDR3 protein is CASSLGLAGGGYEQYF. Written as DNA, the CDR3 is TGTGCCAGCAGCTTAGGACTAGCGGGAGGTGGGTACGAGCAGTACTTC.

On this clone: An end of the junction differs from the germline gene, which may be a read error. This chain connects TRBV6-1 to TRBJ1-2; D unclear. Per the germline V gene, CDR1 is MNHNS and CDR2 is SASEGT. The CDR3 contains 14 residues. The CDR3 protein is CASREVGGNYGYTF. The CDR3 DNA sequence: TGTGCCAGCAGGGAAGTCGGCGGGAACTATGGCTACACCTTC.

The CDR3 sequence: CASSDSSGAATEAFF. In nucleotides, the CDR3 is TGTGCCAGCAGTGATTCCTCAGGGGCGGCCACTGAAGCTTTCTTT. This sequence joins TRBV6-1 and TRBJ1-1; possibly TRBD1 for D (6 bases). Deletions cut 3 bases from V and 4 bases from J, with 15 bases between. Germline CDR1 and CDR2: MNHNS and SASEGT. The CDR3 runs to 15 residues.

The genes are TRBV30 and TRBJ2-5; D ambiguous. Germline V gene lookup returns CDR1 GTSNPN and CDR2 SVGIG (reference sequence). CDR3 length: 10 residues. V was cut by 2 bases and J by 5 bases, with 3 bases left in between. The CDR3 nucleotides are TGTGCCTGGAGTACCGAGACCCAGTACTTC. This gives the protein CAWSTETQYF.

This clone was seen just once. The CDR3 reads CASSLLTRRDTQYF. CDR3 DNA: TGCGCCAGCAGCTTGTTGACCCGTCGAGATACGCAGTATTTT. The genes are TRBV5-1 and TRBJ2-3; D is undetermined. Germline V gives CDR1 SGHRS, CDR2 YFSETQ. The CDR3 totals 14 residues. V lost 1 base to trimming and J lost 5 bases, with 11 bases between them.

The chain carries TRBV5-4 and TRBJ2-1; D is undetermined. Trimming took off 0 bases at V and 7 bases at J, with 11 bases between the two ends. Germline V lookup: CDR1 SGHNT, CDR2 YYREEE (reference sequence). The CDR3 contains 14 residues. CDR3 protein: CASSLGWGGNEQFF. In DNA, the CDR3 is TGTGCCAGCAGCTTGGGGTGGGGTGGGAATGAGCAGTTCTTC.